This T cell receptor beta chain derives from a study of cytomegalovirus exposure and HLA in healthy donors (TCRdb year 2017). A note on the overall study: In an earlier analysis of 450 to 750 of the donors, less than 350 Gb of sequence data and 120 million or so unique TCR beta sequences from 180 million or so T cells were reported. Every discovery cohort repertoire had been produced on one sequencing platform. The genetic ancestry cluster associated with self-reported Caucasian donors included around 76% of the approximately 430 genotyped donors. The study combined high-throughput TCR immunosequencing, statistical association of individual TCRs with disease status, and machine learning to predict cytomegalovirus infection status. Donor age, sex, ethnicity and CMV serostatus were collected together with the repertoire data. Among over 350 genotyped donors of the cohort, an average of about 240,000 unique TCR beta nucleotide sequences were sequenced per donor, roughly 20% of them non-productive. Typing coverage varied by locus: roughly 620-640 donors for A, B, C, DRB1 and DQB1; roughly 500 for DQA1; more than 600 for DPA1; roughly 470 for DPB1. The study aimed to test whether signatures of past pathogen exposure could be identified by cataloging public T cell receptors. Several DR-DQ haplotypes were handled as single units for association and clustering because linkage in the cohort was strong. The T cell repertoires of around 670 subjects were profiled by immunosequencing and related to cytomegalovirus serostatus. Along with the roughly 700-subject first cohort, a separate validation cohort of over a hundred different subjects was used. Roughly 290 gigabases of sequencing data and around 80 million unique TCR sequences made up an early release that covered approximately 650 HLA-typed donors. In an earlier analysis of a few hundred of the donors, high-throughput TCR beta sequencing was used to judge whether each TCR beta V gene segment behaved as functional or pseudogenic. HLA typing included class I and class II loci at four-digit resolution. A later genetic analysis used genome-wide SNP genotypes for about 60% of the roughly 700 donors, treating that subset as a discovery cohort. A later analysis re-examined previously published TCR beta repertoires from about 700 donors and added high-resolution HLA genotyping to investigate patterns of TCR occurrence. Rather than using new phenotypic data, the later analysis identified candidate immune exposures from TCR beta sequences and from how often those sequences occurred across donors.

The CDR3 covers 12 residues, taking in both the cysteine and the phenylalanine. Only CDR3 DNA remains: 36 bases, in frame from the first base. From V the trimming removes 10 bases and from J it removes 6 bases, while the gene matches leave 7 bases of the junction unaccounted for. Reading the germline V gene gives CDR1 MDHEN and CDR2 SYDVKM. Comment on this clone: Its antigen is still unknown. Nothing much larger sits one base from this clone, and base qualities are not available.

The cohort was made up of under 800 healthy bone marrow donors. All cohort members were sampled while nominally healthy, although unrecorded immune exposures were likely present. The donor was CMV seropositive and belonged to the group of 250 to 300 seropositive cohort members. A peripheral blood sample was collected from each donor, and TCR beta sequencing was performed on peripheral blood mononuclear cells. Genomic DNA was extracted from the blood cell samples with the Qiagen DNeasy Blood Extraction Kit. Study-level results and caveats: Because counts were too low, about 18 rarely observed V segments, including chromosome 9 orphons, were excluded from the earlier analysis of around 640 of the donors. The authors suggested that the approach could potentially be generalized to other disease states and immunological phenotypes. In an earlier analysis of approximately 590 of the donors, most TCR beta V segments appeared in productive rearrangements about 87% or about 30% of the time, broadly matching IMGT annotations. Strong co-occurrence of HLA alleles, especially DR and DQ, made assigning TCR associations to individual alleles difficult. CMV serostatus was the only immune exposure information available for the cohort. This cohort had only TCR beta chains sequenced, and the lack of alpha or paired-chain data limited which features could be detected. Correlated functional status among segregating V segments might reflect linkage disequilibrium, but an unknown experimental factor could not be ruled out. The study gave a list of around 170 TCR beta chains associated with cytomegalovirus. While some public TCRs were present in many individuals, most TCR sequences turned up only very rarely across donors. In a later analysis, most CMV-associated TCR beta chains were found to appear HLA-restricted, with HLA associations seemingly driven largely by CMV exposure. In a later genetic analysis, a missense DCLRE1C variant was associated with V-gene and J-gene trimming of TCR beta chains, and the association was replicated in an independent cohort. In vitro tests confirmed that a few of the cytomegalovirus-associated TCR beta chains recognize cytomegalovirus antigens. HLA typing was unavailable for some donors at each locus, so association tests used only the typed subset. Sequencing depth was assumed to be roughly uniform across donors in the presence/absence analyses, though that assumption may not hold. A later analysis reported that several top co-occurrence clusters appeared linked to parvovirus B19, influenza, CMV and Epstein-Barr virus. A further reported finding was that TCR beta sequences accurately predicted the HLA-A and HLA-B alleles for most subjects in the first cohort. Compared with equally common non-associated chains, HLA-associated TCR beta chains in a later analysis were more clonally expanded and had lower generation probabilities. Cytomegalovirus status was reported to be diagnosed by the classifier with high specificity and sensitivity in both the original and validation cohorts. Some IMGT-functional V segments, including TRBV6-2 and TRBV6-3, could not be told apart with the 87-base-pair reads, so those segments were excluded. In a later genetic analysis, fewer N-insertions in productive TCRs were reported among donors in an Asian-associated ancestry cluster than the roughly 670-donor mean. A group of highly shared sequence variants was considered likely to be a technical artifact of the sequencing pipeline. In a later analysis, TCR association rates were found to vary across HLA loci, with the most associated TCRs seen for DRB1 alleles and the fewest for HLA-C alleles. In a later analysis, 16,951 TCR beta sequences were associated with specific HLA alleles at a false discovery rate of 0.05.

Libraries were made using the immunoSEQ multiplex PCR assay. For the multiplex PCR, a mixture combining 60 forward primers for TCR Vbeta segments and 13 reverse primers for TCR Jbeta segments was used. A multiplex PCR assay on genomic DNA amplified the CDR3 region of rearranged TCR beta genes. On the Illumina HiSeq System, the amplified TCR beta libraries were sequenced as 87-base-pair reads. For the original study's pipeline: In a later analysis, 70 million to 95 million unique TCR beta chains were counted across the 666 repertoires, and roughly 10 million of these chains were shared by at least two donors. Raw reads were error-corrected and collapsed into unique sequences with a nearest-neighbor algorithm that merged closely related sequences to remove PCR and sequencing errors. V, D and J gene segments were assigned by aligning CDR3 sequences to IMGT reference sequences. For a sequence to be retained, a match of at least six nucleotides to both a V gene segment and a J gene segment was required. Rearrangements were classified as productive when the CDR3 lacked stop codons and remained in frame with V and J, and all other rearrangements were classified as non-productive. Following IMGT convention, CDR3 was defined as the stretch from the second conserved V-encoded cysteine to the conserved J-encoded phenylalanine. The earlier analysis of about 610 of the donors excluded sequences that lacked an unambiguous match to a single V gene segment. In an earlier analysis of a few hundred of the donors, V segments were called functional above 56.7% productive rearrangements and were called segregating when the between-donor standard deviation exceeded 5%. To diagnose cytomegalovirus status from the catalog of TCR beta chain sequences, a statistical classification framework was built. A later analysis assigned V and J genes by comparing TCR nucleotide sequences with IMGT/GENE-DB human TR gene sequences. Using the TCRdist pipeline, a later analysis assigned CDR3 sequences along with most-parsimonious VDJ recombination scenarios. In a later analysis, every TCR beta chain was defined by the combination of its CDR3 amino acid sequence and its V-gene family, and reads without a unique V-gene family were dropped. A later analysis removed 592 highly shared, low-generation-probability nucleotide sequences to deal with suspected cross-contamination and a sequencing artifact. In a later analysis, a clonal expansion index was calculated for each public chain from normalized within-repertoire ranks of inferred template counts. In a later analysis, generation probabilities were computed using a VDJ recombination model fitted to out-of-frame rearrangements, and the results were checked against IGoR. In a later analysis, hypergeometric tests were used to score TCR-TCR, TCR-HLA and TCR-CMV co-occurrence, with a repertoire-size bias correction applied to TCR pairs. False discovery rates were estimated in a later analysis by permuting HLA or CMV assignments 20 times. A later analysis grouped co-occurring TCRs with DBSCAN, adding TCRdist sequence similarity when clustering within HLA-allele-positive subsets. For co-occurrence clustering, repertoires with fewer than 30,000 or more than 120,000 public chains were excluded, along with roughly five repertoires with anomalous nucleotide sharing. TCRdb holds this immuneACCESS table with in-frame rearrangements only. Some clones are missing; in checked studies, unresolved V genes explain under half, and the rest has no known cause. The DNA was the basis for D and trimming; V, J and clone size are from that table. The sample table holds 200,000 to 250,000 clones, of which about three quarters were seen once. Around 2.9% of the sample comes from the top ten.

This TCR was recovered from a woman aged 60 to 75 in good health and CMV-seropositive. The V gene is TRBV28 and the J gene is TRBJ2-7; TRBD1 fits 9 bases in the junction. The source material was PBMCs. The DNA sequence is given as TGTGCCACCGAGGGACAGGGTATCGAGCAGTACTTC. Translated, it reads CATEGQGIEQYF.